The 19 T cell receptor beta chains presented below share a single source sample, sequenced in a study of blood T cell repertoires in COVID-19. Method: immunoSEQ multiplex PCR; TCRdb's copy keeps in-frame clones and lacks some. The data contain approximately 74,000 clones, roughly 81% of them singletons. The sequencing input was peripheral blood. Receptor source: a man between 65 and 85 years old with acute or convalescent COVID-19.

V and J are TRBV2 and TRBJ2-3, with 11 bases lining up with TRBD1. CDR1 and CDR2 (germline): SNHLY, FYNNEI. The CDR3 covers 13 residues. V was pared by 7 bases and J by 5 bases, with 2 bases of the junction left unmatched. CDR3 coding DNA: TGTGCCAGCACGGACAGGGGGCAAGATACGCAGTATTTT. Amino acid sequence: CASTDRGQDTQYF.

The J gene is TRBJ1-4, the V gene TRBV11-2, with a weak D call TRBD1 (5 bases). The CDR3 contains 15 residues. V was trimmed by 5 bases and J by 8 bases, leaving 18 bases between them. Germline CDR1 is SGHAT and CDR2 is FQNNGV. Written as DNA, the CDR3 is TGTGCCAGCAGCGTCGACAGTAAAAGGGCCGAAAAACTGTTTTTT. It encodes CASSVDSKRAEKLFF.

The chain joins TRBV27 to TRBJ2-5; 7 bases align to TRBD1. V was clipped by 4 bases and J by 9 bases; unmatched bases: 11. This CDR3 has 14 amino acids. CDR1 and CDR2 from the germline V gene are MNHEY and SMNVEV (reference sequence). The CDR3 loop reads CASSYNRDSGAQYF. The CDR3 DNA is TGTGCCAGCAGTTACAACCGGGACAGTGGGGCCCAGTACTTC.

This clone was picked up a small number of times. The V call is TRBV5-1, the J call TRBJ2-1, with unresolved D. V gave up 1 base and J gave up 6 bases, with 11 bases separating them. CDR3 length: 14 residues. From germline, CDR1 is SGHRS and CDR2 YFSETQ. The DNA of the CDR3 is TGCGCCAGCAGCTTGCCCCCGCGGATCAATGAGCAGTTCTTC. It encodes CASSLPPRINEQFF.

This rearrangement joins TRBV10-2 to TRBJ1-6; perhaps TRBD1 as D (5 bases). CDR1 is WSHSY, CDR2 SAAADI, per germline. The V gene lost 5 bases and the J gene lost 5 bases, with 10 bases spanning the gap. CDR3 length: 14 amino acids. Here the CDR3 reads CASSMQGNNSPLHF. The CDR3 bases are TGCGCCAGCAGTATGCAGGGAAATAATTCACCCCTCCACTTT.

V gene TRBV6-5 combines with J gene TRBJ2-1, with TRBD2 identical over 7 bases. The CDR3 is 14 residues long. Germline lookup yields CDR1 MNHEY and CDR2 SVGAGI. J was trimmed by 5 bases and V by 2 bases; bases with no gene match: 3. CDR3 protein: CASSYPGLDNEQFF. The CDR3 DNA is TGTGCCAGCAGTTACCCTGGACTAGACAATGAGCAGTTCTTC.

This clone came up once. The CDR3 reads CATSRDRGGEQYF. The DNA for the CDR3 is TGTGCCACCAGCAGAGATAGGGGCGGCGAGCAGTACTTC. The chain recombines TRBV15 with TRBJ2-7, with D possibly being TRBD1 (5 bases). Trimming left V 0 bases short and J 6 bases short, with 9 bases between. This CDR3 comprises 13 residues. Germline assignment: CDR1 LNHNV and CDR2 YYDKDF (reference sequence).

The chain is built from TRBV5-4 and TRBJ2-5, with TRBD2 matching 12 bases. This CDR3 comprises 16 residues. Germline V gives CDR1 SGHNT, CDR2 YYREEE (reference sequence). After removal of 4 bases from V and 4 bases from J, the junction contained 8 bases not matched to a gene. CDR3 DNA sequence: TGTGCCAGCAGCGGGAGACTAGCGGGAGACGGAGAGACCCAGTACTTC. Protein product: CASSGRLAGDGETQYF.

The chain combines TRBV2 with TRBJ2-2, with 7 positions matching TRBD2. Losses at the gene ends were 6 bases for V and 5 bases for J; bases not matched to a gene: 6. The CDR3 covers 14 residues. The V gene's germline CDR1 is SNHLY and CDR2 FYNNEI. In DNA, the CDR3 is TGTGCCAGCAGAATGGGTAGCGGGACCGGGGAGCTGTTTTTT. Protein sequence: CASRMGSGTGELFF. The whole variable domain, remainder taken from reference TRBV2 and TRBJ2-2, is EPEVTQTPSHQVTQMGQEVILRCVPISNHLYFYWYRQILGQKVEFLVSFYNNEISEKSEIFDDQFSVERPDGSNFTLKIRSTKLEDSAMYFCASRMGSGTGELFFGEGSRLTVL.

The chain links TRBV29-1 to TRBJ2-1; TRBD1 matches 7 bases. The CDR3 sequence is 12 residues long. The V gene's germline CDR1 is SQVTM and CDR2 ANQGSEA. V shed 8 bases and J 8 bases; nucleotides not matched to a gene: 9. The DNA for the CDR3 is TGCAGCATGGGACAGCCTAGGTATGAGCAGTTCTTC. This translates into CSMGQPRYEQFF.

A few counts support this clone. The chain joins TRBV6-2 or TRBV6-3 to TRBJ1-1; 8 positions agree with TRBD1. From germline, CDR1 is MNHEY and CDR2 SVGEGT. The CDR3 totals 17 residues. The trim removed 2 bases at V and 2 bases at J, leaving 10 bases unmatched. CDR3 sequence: CASSYDRTGNRNTEAFF. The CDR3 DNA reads TGTGCCAGCAGTTACGACAGGACAGGGAATAGAAACACTGAAGCTTTCTTT.

The CDR3: CASSFGDSGGTGELFF. In nucleotides, the CDR3 is TGCGCCAGCAGCTTTGGGGATTCCGGAGGCACCGGGGAGCTGTTTTTT. The genes are TRBV5-1 and TRBJ2-2, with D perhaps TRBD2 (5 bases). Trimming removed 2 bases at V and 4 bases at J, with 15 bases between. Germline lookup yields CDR1 SGHRS and CDR2 YFSETQ. The CDR3 is made up of 16 amino acids.

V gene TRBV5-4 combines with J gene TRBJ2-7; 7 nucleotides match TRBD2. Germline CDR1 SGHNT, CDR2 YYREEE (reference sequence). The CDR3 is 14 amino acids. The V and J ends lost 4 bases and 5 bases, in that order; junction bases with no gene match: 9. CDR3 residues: CASSPGSREDEQYF. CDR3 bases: TGTGCCAGCAGCCCAGGGAGTCGGGAGGACGAGCAGTACTTC.

CDR3 region: CASSSSITPELFF. DNA for the CDR3: TGTGCCAGCTCATCATCTATAACGCCGGAGCTGTTTTTT. V is TRBV18 and J is TRBJ2-2; D uncertain. The CDR3 sequence is 13 residues long. The germline V gene has CDR1 KGHSH and CDR2 LQKENI. The V gene lost 5 bases and the J gene lost 10 bases, with 14 bases spanning the gap. Looking up the rest from reference TRBV18 and TRBJ2-2 gives the full variable domain: NAGVMQNPRHLVRRRGQEARLRCSPMKGHSHVYWYRQLPEEGLKFMVYLQKENIIDESGMPKERFSAEFPKEGPSILRIQQVVRGDSAAYFCASSSSITPELFFGEGSRLTVL.

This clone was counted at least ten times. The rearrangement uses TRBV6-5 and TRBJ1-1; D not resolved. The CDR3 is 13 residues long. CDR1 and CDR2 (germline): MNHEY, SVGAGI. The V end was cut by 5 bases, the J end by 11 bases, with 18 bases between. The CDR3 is CASSSSGPVMAFF. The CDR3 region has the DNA TGTGCCAGCAGTAGTAGCGGCCCTGTGATGGCTTTCTTT.

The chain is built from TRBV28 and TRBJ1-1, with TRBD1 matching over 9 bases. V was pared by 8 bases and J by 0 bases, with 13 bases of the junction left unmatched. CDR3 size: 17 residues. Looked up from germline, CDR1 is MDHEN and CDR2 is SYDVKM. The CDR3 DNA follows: TGTGCCAGCCCTCGCCCGGGGACAGGGCCTATGAACACTGAAGCTTTCTTT. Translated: CASPRPGTGPMNTEAFF.

Here the CDR3 DNA reads TGTGCCAGCTCCCCCATAATTGGGGCCTCCTACGAGCAGTACTTC. As protein: CASSPIIGASYEQYF. The rearrangement uses TRBV18 and TRBJ2-7, with D maybe TRBD1 (5 bases). Germline V CDR1 and CDR2: KGHSH, LQKENI. The CDR3 consists of 15 residues. The V end lost 6 bases, the J end lost 0 bases, and 15 bases lay between the germline ends.

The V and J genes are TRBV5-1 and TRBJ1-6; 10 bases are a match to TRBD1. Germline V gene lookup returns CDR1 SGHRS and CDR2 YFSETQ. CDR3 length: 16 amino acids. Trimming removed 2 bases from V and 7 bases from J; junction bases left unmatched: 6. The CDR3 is CASSFVWDRGNSPLHF. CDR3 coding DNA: TGCGCCAGCAGCTTCGTCTGGGACAGGGGAAATTCACCCCTCCACTTT.

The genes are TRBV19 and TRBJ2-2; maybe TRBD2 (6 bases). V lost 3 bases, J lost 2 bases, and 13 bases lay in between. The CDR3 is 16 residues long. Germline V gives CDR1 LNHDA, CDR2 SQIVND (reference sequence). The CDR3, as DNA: TGTGCCAGTAGTATTTCGGGGGTTCCTAACACCGGGGAGCTGTTTTTT. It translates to CASSISGVPNTGELFF.